One and the same sample provided the 18 T cell receptor beta chains below, sequenced in a study of T-cell reconstitution after alpha-beta-depleted transplantation in children. During its preparation, the TCRbeta library received unique molecular identifiers. TCRdb re-called the PCR reads through MiXCR, storing one row per CDR3 protein. Among 450,000 to 500,000 distinct CDR3 sequences listed, around 12% were seen once. The input for sequencing was PBMCs from the stem cell graft donor, taken from the stem cell graft. These receptors all come from a human donor who donated a stem cell graft to a child with combined immunodeficiency.

This clonotype was picked up many times. The CDR3 region is CASSQREGGTGELFF. CDR3 bases: TGTGCCAGCAGCCAGAGGGAGGGAGGCACCGGGGAGCTGTTTTTT. The chain employs TRBV7-3 and TRBJ2-2; 7 positions agree with TRBD2. The CDR3 runs to 15 residues. V lost 5 bases to trimming and J lost 4 bases; unmatched junction nucleotides: 7. Germline CDR1 reads SGHTA; CDR2 reads FQGTGA.

This clonotype showed up many times. DNA of the CDR3: TGTGCCAGCAGGTTCCCTGGGACGGTTGGGGGCAATGAGCAGTTCTTC. Protein: CASRFPGTVGGNEQFF. The J gene is TRBJ2-1, the V gene TRBV6-6; either TRBD1 or TRBD2 may fit D (5 bases each). The CDR3 spans 16 residues. Trimming cost V 6 bases and J 6 bases, with 21 bases left between them. The V gene's germline CDR1 is MNHNY and CDR2 SVGAGI (reference sequence).

This clonotype was observed many times. The V gene is TRBV6-5, the J gene TRBJ2-7; D possibly matches TRBD1 or TRBD2 (5 bases each). This CDR3 has 16 residues. In germline, CDR1 is MNHEY, CDR2 SVGAGI. The V end was cut by 0 bases, the J end by 1 base, with 13 bases between. The CDR3 DNA sequence: TGTGCCAGCAGTTACTCGAGTCATGAGGGGTCCTACGAGCAGTACTTC. It codes for CASSYSSHEGSYEQYF.

This clonotype turned up a few times. J is TRBJ1-2 and V is TRBV20-1, with a tentative D call TRBD1 (5 bases). This CDR3 is 14 amino acids long. V lost 3 bases, J lost 4 bases, and 15 bases lay in between. Looked up from germline, CDR1 is DFQATT and CDR2 is SNEGSKA (reference sequence). CDR3 sequence (DNA): TGCAGTGCTAGTGAAGCCGGGGGACTCTATGGCTACACCTTC. It translates to CSASEAGGLYGYTF.

This sequence joins TRBV12-3 or TRBV12-4 and TRBJ1-5, with D possibly matching TRBD1 (6 bases). The V and J ends lost 3 bases and 6 bases respectively, with 9 bases between them. The CDR3 length is 13 residues. CDR3 loop: CASSFGRGQPQHF. The CDR3 region has the DNA TGTGCCAGCAGTTTCGGCAGGGGTCAGCCCCAGCATTTT.

The chain combines TRBV7-9 with TRBJ2-1, with 7 bases identical to TRBD2. This CDR3 has 17 residues. Trimming at V came to 6 bases and at J to 9 bases, leaving 20 bases not matched to a gene. Germline V CDR1 and CDR2: SEHNR, FQNEAQ (reference sequence). The CDR3 reads CASSSRGAGGSEGEQFF. The CDR3 DNA reads TGTGCCAGCAGTTCTAGAGGGGCCGGCGGGAGTGAGGGTGAGCAGTTCTTC.

The chain recombines TRBV5-1 with TRBJ2-1, with D perhaps matching TRBD2 (5 bases). Germline CDR1 is SGHRS and CDR2 is YFSETQ. V lost 5 bases and J 10 bases, leaving 19 bases between the germline ends. The CDR3 loop spans 14 amino acids. The CDR3 protein is CASREDSTIYEQFF. The CDR3, as DNA: TGCGCCAGCAGGGAGGACTCCACAATATACGAGCAGTTCTTC.

This clonotype was recorded many times. The V call is TRBV15, the J call TRBJ2-3, with 11 bases fitting TRBD2. Losses at the gene ends were 0 bases for V and 2 bases for J; bases not matched to a gene: 7. The CDR3 contains 18 residues. Looked up from germline, CDR1 is LNHNV and CDR2 is YYDKDF (reference sequence). CDR3 in amino acids: CATSRDSTSGGLTDTQYF. In nucleotides, the CDR3 is TGTGCCACCAGCAGAGATAGTACTAGCGGGGGCCTCACAGATACGCAGTATTTT.

This chain links TRBV28 with TRBJ2-5; D uncertain. There are 18 residues in the CDR3. The germline V gene has CDR1 MDHEN and CDR2 SYDVKM. Between the trimmed V and J ends, which lost 3 bases and 3 bases, there was a span of 23 bases. CDR3 coding DNA: TGTGCCAGCAGTTTCCCCCCATTTAGGGTACGAACGAAAGAGACCCAGTACTTC. Translating it yields CASSFPPFRVRTKETQYF.

The chain recombines TRBV12-3 or TRBV12-4 with TRBJ2-7; the match to TRBD1 covers 10 bases. With 1 base clipped from V and 4 bases from J, the junction kept 10 bases outside the gene matches. CDR3 length: 17 residues. The CDR3 sequence is CASSLGGGTGVLYEQYF. Written as DNA, the CDR3 is TGTGCCAGCAGTTTAGGGGGTGGGACAGGGGTCCTTTACGAGCAGTACTTC.

This clonotype showed up just a few times. The chain has TRBV5-6 and TRBJ1-2; D is undetermined. Looked up from germline, CDR1 is SGHDT and CDR2 is YYEEEE. This CDR3 contains 19 residues. Trimming pared 3 bases from V and 5 bases from J, leaving 29 bases between. The CDR3 loop is CASSYPRVAGPVVAYGYTF. CDR3 coding DNA: TGTGCCAGCAGCTACCCCCGGGTGGCGGGCCCCGTGGTCGCTTATGGCTACACCTTC.

For the CDR3, the DNA is TGTGCCAGCTCACCGGTGACTAGCGGATCCTCCTACGAGCAGTACTTC. Amino acid sequence: CASSPVTSGSSYEQYF. This chain joins TRBV18 and TRBJ2-7, with 9 bases identical to TRBD2. Germline trimming cut 3 bases from V and 0 bases from J; bases unmatched to any gene: 6. This CDR3 is built from 16 residues. From germline, CDR1 is KGHSH and CDR2 LQKENI.

There are a few counts of this clonotype. The chain has TRBV7-9 and TRBJ2-7, with 10 bases lining up with TRBD2. Germline trimming cut 8 bases from V and 10 bases from J; bases unmatched to any gene: 11. CDR3 length: 13 residues. From germline, CDR1 is SEHNR and CDR2 FQNEAQ (reference sequence). DNA for the CDR3: TGTGCCAGCGCTAGCGGGAGTACAAATCTTCAGTACTTC. Amino acids: CASASGSTNLQYF.

V and J are TRBV6-5 and TRBJ2-7; 11 positions match TRBD2. The trim removed 0 bases at V and 2 bases at J, leaving 6 bases unmatched. Germline-derived CDR1 and CDR2 are MNHEY and SVGAGI. This CDR3 spans 17 amino acids. CDR3 sequence reads: CASSYSSMTSGTYEQYF. DNA for the CDR3: TGTGCCAGCAGTTACTCATCGATGACTAGCGGGACCTACGAGCAGTACTTC.

Ten or more counts support this clonotype. This chain joins TRBV29-1 and TRBJ2-7, with no clear D. This CDR3 has 11 amino acids. Germline values: CDR1 SQVTM, CDR2 ANQGSEA. Trimming shortened V by 2 bases and J by 9 bases, and 11 bases separated the two germline ends. This chain's CDR3 is CSVESRAGQYF. DNA of the CDR3: TGCAGCGTTGAAAGCCGAGCCGGGCAGTACTTC.

This clonotype was counted between two and nine times. The V call is TRBV2, the J call TRBJ1-5; D not resolved. The CDR3 length is 16 residues. Germline V CDR1 and CDR2: SNHLY, FYNNEI. Trimming removed 0 bases at V and 4 bases at J, with 13 bases between. The CDR3 DNA reads TGTGCCAGCAGTGAAGCGCTTAGCCCTGGGAATCAGCCCCAGCATTTT. Translation: CASSEALSPGNQPQHF.

The chain employs TRBV24-1 and TRBJ2-3, with 10 nucleotides matching TRBD2. Germline V gene data show CDR1 as KGHDR and CDR2 as SFDVKD. CDR3 length: 16 amino acids. The junction had 7 bases not matched to a gene; V was cut back by 5 bases and J by 3 bases. The CDR3 here is CATSVRAGGRTDTQYF. Written as DNA, the CDR3 is TGTGCCACCAGTGTTCGAGCGGGGGGGCGGACAGATACGCAGTATTTT.

This clonotype occurred a few times. The gene calls are TRBV20-1 and TRBJ2-7, with D unresolved. Trimming removed 6 bases from V and 3 bases from J, with 18 bases in between. Germline V lookup: CDR1 DFQATT, CDR2 SNEGSKA (reference sequence). The CDR3 is made up of 14 amino acids. DNA of the CDR3: TGCAGTGCCATTTCCGGACGAGAAGACTACGAGCAGTACTTC. Translating gives CSAISGREDYEQYF.